The 32 T cell receptor beta chains reported below all come from one sample, sequenced in a study of blood T cell repertoires in COVID-19. The data were produced by immunoSEQ multiplex PCR, yet TCRdb's version contains in-frame clones alone and is incomplete. The sample gives 130,000 to 150,000 clones, roughly 90% of which show up once; around 1.9% is in the top ten. The specimen sequenced was peripheral blood. The receptors were gathered from a man aged 65 to 79 with acute or convalescent COVID-19.

This chain connects TRBV21-1 to TRBJ1-5; TRBD1 was called by the table and not checked on the DNA. TRBV21-1 is a known pseudogene. The CDR3 length is 16 residues. The CDR3 protein is CASSKRHRGGNQPQHF. In nucleotides, the CDR3 is TGTGCCAGCAGCAAACGGCACAGGGGAGGCAATCAGCCCCAGCATTTT.

The chain uses TRBV18 and TRBJ1-5; D call uncertain. Per germline, CDR1 KGHSH and CDR2 LQKENI. The CDR3 has 14 amino acids. Between the trimmed V and J ends, which lost 2 bases and 1 base, there was a span of 6 bases. CDR3 in amino acids: CASSPSQSNQPQHF. As DNA, the CDR3 is TGTGCCAGCTCACCATCCCAGAGCAATCAGCCCCAGCATTTT.

J is TRBJ1-1 and V is TRBV7-3; 10 bases are a match to TRBD1. The germline V gene has CDR1 SGHTA and CDR2 FQGTGA. This CDR3 is built from 13 residues. V lost 5 bases, J lost 4 bases, and 1 base stayed unmatched. CDR3 sequence: CASSRTGGTEAFF. In nucleotides, the CDR3 is TGTGCCAGCAGCCGGACAGGGGGCACTGAAGCTTTCTTT.

CDR3 nucleotides: TGCAGCGTTGAACACGCCGCCGGGGTAACGAAAGGGGGCTACACCTTC. Its protein product is CSVEHAAGVTKGGYTF. The chain joins TRBV29-1 to TRBJ1-2; D is unresolved. Germline V gene data show CDR1 as SQVTM and CDR2 as ANQGSEA. The CDR3 is 16 residues long. Deletions cut 2 bases from V and 8 bases from J, with 24 bases between.

This chain uses TRBV9 with TRBJ2-7; TRBD1 aligns across 7 bases. V dropped 0 bases and J dropped 4; count of bases not matched to a gene: 4. The CDR3 covers 14 residues. Germline loops: CDR1 SGDLS, CDR2 YYNGEE. This CDR3 reads CASSVGQGVYEQYF. DNA for the CDR3: TGTGCCAGCAGCGTAGGACAGGGAGTTTACGAGCAGTACTTC.

V usage is TRBV5-1 and J usage is TRBJ1-1; TRBD1 is a possible D gene (6 bases). The CDR3 loop spans 14 amino acids. The V gene's germline CDR1 is SGHRS and CDR2 YFSETQ. V was trimmed by 0 bases and J by 1 base, leaving 7 bases between them. CDR3 region: CASSLVGANTEAFF. In nucleotides, the CDR3 is TGCGCCAGCAGCTTGGTGGGGGCGAACACTGAAGCTTTCTTT.

The genes are TRBV3-1 (or the pseudogene TRBV3-2) and TRBJ1-1, with TRBD1 identical over 7 bases. The CDR3 spans 14 residues. V shed 1 base, J shed 10 bases, and the junction held 9 bases outside the gene matches. Germline V gene sequence: CDR1 LGHDT, CDR2 YNNKEL (reference sequence). CDR3 region: CASSQGPGGVGAFF. In DNA, the CDR3 is TGTGCCAGCAGCCAAGGACCAGGGGGAGTCGGAGCTTTCTTT.

V usage is TRBV5-1 and J usage is TRBJ1-2; 10 nucleotides match TRBD1. Germline loops: CDR1 SGHRS, CDR2 YFSETQ. The junction had 5 bases not matched to a gene; V was cut back by 2 bases and J by 4 bases. The CDR3 is 15 residues long. In nucleotides, the CDR3 is TGCGCCAGCAGCTTATCCGGGACAGGGGCCTATGGCTACACCTTC. This gives the protein CASSLSGTGAYGYTF.

The genes are TRBV28 and TRBJ1-5, with TRBD1 as a possible D gene (5 bases). Germline CDR1 MDHEN, CDR2 SYDVKM. This CDR3 is 15 amino acids long. Trimming pared 4 bases from V and 2 bases from J, leaving 12 bases between. The CDR3, as DNA: TGTGCCAGCAGTTCCATATGGGGGGGCAATCAGCCCCAGCATTTT. This codes for CASSSIWGGNQPQHF.

V gene TRBV5-4 combines with J gene TRBJ1-2; 9 bases are a match to TRBD1. Germline CDR1 reads SGHNT; CDR2 reads YYREEE (reference sequence). The ends lost 5 bases at V and 4 bases at J; junction bases unmatched: 9. The CDR3 has 15 amino acids. This chain's CDR3 is CASSSGTGFIYGYTF. The CDR3 nucleotides read TGTGCCAGCAGTTCCGGGACAGGGTTTATCTATGGCTACACCTTC.

The V gene is TRBV2, the J gene TRBJ1-2, with 9 bases matching TRBD1. CDR1 SNHLY and CDR2 FYNNEI come from the germline V gene. With V trimmed by 6 bases and J by 8 bases, 10 bases remained unmatched. There are 14 residues in the CDR3. CDR3 DNA sequence: TGTGCCAGCAGCCAAGATACAGGGGGCGTAGGCTACACCTTC. Residues: CASSQDTGGVGYTF.

The rearrangement joins TRBV18 to TRBJ2-7; 11 bases are a match to TRBD1. J gave up 4 bases and V 0 bases, and 2 bases lay outside the gene matches. Per the germline V gene, CDR1 is KGHSH and CDR2 is LQKENI. This CDR3 comprises 15 residues. The CDR3 reads CASSPPGTGGYEQYF. CDR3 DNA sequence: TGTGCCAGCTCACCACCGGGGACAGGGGGTTACGAGCAGTACTTC.

The chain employs TRBV18 and TRBJ1-1; no firm D call. Between the trimmed V and J ends, which lost 3 bases and 5 bases, there was a span of 10 bases. The CDR3 runs 13 residues. Germline CDR1 KGHSH, CDR2 LQKENI. The CDR3 DNA reads as TGTGCCAGCTCACCGGCGGCGAGGACTGAAGCTTTCTTT. Translating it yields CASSPAARTEAFF.

The chain combines TRBV5-1 with TRBJ2-5; TRBD2 agrees at 14 bases. Per the germline V gene, CDR1 is SGHRS and CDR2 is YFSETQ. J gave up 1 base and V 4 bases, and 3 bases lay outside the gene matches. CDR3 length: 16 residues. The CDR3 sequence: CASSATSGGAQETQYF. CDR3 coding DNA: TGCGCCAGCAGCGCGACTAGCGGGGGGGCCCAAGAGACCCAGTACTTC.

The CDR3 region has the DNA TGTGCCAGCAGCTCGGGACACGGTAACACTGAAGCTTTCTTT. This translates into CASSSGHGNTEAFF. This chain uses TRBV7-9 with TRBJ1-1; D is possibly TRBD1 (6 bases). Trimming pared 4 bases from V and 2 bases from J, leaving 11 bases between. CDR1 SEHNR and CDR2 FQNEAQ come from the germline V gene (reference sequence). This CDR3 comprises 14 residues.

V and J are TRBV5-1 and TRBJ1-1, with TRBD1 as a possible D gene (6 bases). With 0 bases removed from V and 11 bases from J, the gap between germline ends came to 14 bases. Germline lookup yields CDR1 SGHRS and CDR2 YFSETQ. The CDR3 runs to 13 residues. The CDR3 region is CASSLEQGFDAFF. DNA of the CDR3: TGCGCCAGCAGCTTGGAACAGGGTTTTGACGCTTTCTTT.

The genes are TRBV27 and TRBJ1-1, with 8 bases that match TRBD1. The V segment lost 1 base and the J segment 8 bases; nucleotides outside the gene matches: 3. The CDR3 runs to 13 residues. Germline lookup yields CDR1 MNHEY and CDR2 SMNVEV (reference sequence). This chain's CDR3 is CASSLWGDREAFF. The CDR3 nucleotides read TGTGCCAGCAGTTTATGGGGGGACAGGGAAGCTTTCTTT.

V gene TRBV18 combines with J gene TRBJ1-1; the match to TRBD1 covers 9 bases. The length of the CDR3 is 16 residues. Germline CDR1 reads KGHSH; CDR2 reads LQKENI. The V and J ends lost 10 bases and 4 bases, in that order; junction bases with no gene match: 16. CDR3 DNA sequence: TGTGCCACCTTTAGGGGTGAACAGGGGGCTGGCACTGAAGCTTTCTTT. Its translation is CATFRGEQGAGTEAFF.

This chain connects TRBV2 to TRBJ2-7; the match to TRBD2 covers 9 bases. Germline CDR1 reads SNHLY; CDR2 reads FYNNEI. Trimming removed 7 bases from V and 12 bases from J; junction bases left unmatched: 16. The CDR3 is 14 amino acids. The CDR3 DNA is TGTGCCAGCACTCCCAGGGCGGCGGGGGGGTACCCGTACTTC. It specifies CASTPRAAGGYPYF.

This clone is a singleton in its sample. The chain uses TRBV7-7 and TRBJ2-5, with 15 bases lining up with TRBD2. In germline, CDR1 is SSHAT, CDR2 FNYEAQ (reference sequence). J was trimmed by 4 bases and V by 5 bases; bases with no gene match: 2. CDR3 length equals 15 residues. CDR3 nucleotides: TGTGCCAGCAGCATGGGACTAGCGGGAGGAGAGACCCAGTACTTC. Translating it yields CASSMGLAGGETQYF.

The chain uses TRBV27 and TRBJ2-1; maybe TRBD1 (5 bases). V lost 1 base and J 3 bases, leaving 19 bases between the germline ends. The V gene's germline CDR1 is MNHEY and CDR2 SMNVEV (reference sequence). This CDR3 contains 18 residues. The CDR3 DNA is TGTGCCAGCAGTTTATGGGGCCAAGGCCTTGGTAGCTACAATGAGCAGTTCTTC. This encodes CASSLWGQGLGSYNEQFF.

This clone occurred a few times. V gene TRBV9 combines with J gene TRBJ1-2; D not resolved. The CDR3 covers 12 residues. Trimming removed 3 bases from V and 4 bases from J, with 7 bases in between. CDR1 is SGDLS, CDR2 YYNGEE, per germline. CDR3 amino acids: CASSAGGYGYTF. The CDR3 DNA is TGTGCCAGCAGCGCGGGAGGCTATGGCTACACCTTC.

The chain is built from TRBV27 and TRBJ1-2; D may be TRBD1 (5 bases). Trimming removed 0 bases from V and 6 bases from J, with 8 bases in between. The germline V gene encodes CDR1 MNHEY and CDR2 SMNVEV (reference sequence). This CDR3 spans 13 amino acids. CDR3 coding DNA: TGTGCCAGCAGTTTATCAGGGGCGAATGGCTACACCTTC. It codes for CASSLSGANGYTF.

The V call is TRBV28, the J call TRBJ2-7; 8 positions match TRBD1. CDR1 and CDR2 (germline): MDHEN, SYDVKM. J gave up 4 bases and V 5 bases, and 13 bases lay outside the gene matches. The CDR3 extends over 16 amino acids. CDR3 sequence (DNA): TGTGCCAGCAGTCGGCCGGGACAGGTTTCTCGTTACGAGCAGTACTTC. It specifies CASSRPGQVSRYEQYF. Based on the CDR3 plus reference TRBV28 and TRBJ2-7, the full variable domain is DVKVTQSSRYLVKRTGEKVFLECVQDMDHENMFWYRQDPGLGLRLIYFSYDVKMKEKGDIPEGYSVSREKKERFSLILESASTNQTSMYLCASSRPGQVSRYEQYFGPGTRLTVT.

This clone has only a few counts. This chain uses TRBV27 with TRBJ1-2; 7 bases match TRBD1. V shed 2 bases, J shed 4 bases, and the junction held 13 bases outside the gene matches. The CDR3 is 17 residues long. Germline assignment: CDR1 MNHEY and CDR2 SMNVEV (reference sequence). This chain's CDR3 is CASSLDPNRGNSYGYTF. For the CDR3, the DNA is TGTGCCAGCAGTTTAGACCCCAACAGGGGAAATAGCTATGGCTACACCTTC.

The gene calls are TRBV3-1 (or the pseudogene TRBV3-2) and TRBJ2-1; tentatively, D is TRBD2 (5 bases). The V gene's germline CDR1 is LGHDT and CDR2 YNNKEL (reference sequence). The CDR3 runs 16 residues. Trimming removed 1 base from V and 4 bases from J, with 14 bases in between. CDR3 sequence: CASSQGVASWYNEQFF. The CDR3 nucleotides read TGTGCCAGCAGCCAAGGGGTAGCGTCATGGTACAATGAGCAGTTCTTC.

The chain links TRBV7-9 to TRBJ1-2; 7 positions agree with TRBD1. The germline gives CDR1 SEHNR, CDR2 FQNEAQ (reference sequence). CDR3 length: 14 residues. The J segment lost 8 bases and the V segment lost 5 bases, leaving 11 bases of the junction unmatched. The CDR3 region has the DNA TGTGCCAGCAGCGTCGACCCCAGGGGGTCGGGCTACACCTTC. Translating it yields CASSVDPRGSGYTF.

The V call is TRBV5-6, the J call TRBJ2-3; 9 bases align to TRBD2. CDR3 length equals 15 residues. J gave up 5 bases and V 2 bases, and 6 bases lay outside the gene matches. Per germline, CDR1 SGHDT and CDR2 YYEEEE. This chain's CDR3 is CASSLAGGVKDTQYF. The CDR3 DNA sequence: TGTGCCAGCAGCTTAGCGGGGGGCGTCAAAGATACGCAGTATTTT.

The gene calls are TRBV27 and TRBJ1-5; no firm D call. The CDR3 consists of 13 residues. CDR1 is MNHEY, CDR2 SMNVEV, per germline (reference sequence). The V end was cut by 5 bases, the J end by 5 bases, with 10 bases between. CDR3 sequence: CASSRGSYQPQHF. The CDR3 DNA sequence: TGTGCCAGCAGTAGAGGATCCTATCAGCCCCAGCATTTT.

The chain uses TRBV6-2 or TRBV6-3 and TRBJ2-7; TRBD2 matches at 7 bases. CDR3 length: 15 residues. Per the germline V gene, CDR1 is MNHEY and CDR2 is SVGEGT. The ends lost 7 bases at V and 1 base at J; junction bases unmatched: 10. DNA for the CDR3: TGTGCCAGCACCCCGACGGCTAGCGGATCCTACGAGCAGTACTTC. This encodes CASTPTASGSYEQYF.

The gene calls are TRBV23-1 and TRBJ2-1; 9 bases are shared with TRBD1. TRBV23-1 falls under the ORF class, with uncertain function. CDR3 size: 15 residues. V trimming: 3 bases; J trimming: 10 bases; junction bases outside the gene matches: 10. CDR3 loop: CASSQRGQGIWEQFF. The CDR3 DNA reads TGCGCCAGCAGTCAGAGGGGACAGGGTATATGGGAGCAGTTCTTC.

The chain employs TRBV10-3 and TRBJ1-5; perhaps TRBD1 as D (6 bases). With 10 bases removed from V and 4 bases from J, the gap between germline ends came to 14 bases. This CDR3 is 13 amino acids long. Germline loops: CDR1 ENHRY, CDR2 SYGVKD. CDR3 loop: CATRGAGNQPQHF. CDR3 nucleotide sequence: TGTGCCACCAGGGGAGCGGGGAATCAGCCCCAGCATTTT.